The 10 T cell receptor beta chains below were found in one sample sequenced in a study of cytomegalovirus exposure and HLA in healthy donors. Primers for the PCR totalled 60 Vbeta and 13 Jbeta. Profiling relied on immunoSEQ multiplex PCR, and the TCRdb table lists in-frame clones only, not all of them. Seen here are about 170,000 clones, 82% observed once, and the top ten hold 1.5%. The sample comprised PBMCs. Receptors originate from a girl aged 10-17 years in good health and CMV-seropositive.

V and J are TRBV28 and TRBJ2-2, with D perhaps TRBD1 (5 bases). Between the trimmed V and J ends, which lost 5 bases and 0 bases, there was a span of 7 bases. CDR3 size: 14 residues. Germline CDR1 MDHEN, CDR2 SYDVKM. This CDR3 is CASSQTANTGELFF. CDR3 nucleotide sequence: TGTGCCAGCAGTCAGACAGCGAACACCGGGGAGCTGTTTTTT.

The V call is TRBV5-5, the J call TRBJ2-3; the D gene is possibly TRBD2 (7 bases). V was clipped by 5 bases and J by 5 bases, with 24 bases between them. Germline V gives CDR1 SGHKS, CDR2 YYEKEE (reference sequence). This CDR3 is 17 amino acids long. CDR3 residues: CASRHGGHLGFLDTQYF. Here the CDR3 DNA reads TGTGCCAGCAGACACGGGGGGCACCTAGGTTTTTTAGATACGCAGTATTTT.

The chain recombines TRBV29-1 with TRBJ1-3; D is ambiguous. The CDR3 covers 13 residues. Trimming removed 3 bases at V and 8 bases at J, with 14 bases between. Germline V gives CDR1 SQVTM, CDR2 ANQGSEA. The CDR3 protein is CSVETGIGDTIYF. CDR3 DNA: TGCAGCGTTGAGACGGGGATCGGAGACACCATATATTTT. Full variable domain (outside the CDR3, taken from reference TRBV29-1 and TRBJ1-3): SAVISQKPSRDICQRGTSLTIQCQVDSQVTMMFWYRQQPGQSLTLIATANQGSEATYESGFVIDKFPISRPNLTFSTLTVSNMSPEDSSIYLCSVETGIGDTIYFGEGSWLTVV.

The chain recombines TRBV18 with TRBJ1-1, with TRBD1 identical over 7 bases. V shed 11 bases and J 0 bases; nucleotides not matched to a gene: 9. CDR1 KGHSH and CDR2 LQKENI come from the germline V gene. The CDR3 totals 14 residues. CDR3 nucleotide sequence: TGTGCCGCAAGGGGGCTGGGTATGAACACTGAAGCTTTCTTT. Translating gives CAARGLGMNTEAFF.

The V call is TRBV9, the J call TRBJ2-3; TRBD2 matches at 7 bases. The CDR3 has 16 residues. The V gene end was trimmed by 7 bases and the J gene end by 1 base; junction bases not matched to a gene: 12. The V gene's germline CDR1 is SGDLS and CDR2 YYNGEE. CDR3 in amino acids: CASGGGLDRGTDTQYF. In DNA form, the CDR3 reads TGTGCCAGCGGGGGGGGTTTAGACCGGGGCACAGATACGCAGTATTTT.

The gene calls are TRBV6-5 and TRBJ2-7; 10 bases agree with TRBD1. Germline V gives CDR1 MNHEY, CDR2 SVGAGI. The J segment lost 4 bases and the V segment lost 5 bases, leaving 5 bases of the junction unmatched. The CDR3 length is 14 residues. DNA of the CDR3: TGTGCCAGCAGTGGAGGACAGGGGGTGTACGAGCAGTACTTC. This encodes CASSGGQGVYEQYF.

Regarding this clone: Different DNA sequences within this sample yield the same CDR3. The V gene is TRBV5-1, the J gene TRBJ2-1; 9 bases are a match to TRBD2. Trimming took 4 bases from V and 4 from J; bases not matched to a gene: 3. The CDR3 runs to 14 residues. Per the germline V gene, CDR1 is SGHRS and CDR2 is YFSETQ. CDR3 bases: TGCGCCAGCAGCCTCAGCGGGGGGTACAATGAGCAGTTCTTC. This encodes CASSLSGGYNEQFF.

The V gene is TRBV2, the J gene TRBJ2-5, with 7 nucleotides matching TRBD1. Near its end, the DNA agrees better with TRBJ2-7, so the J call may be wrong. Germline V gene sequence: CDR1 SNHLY, CDR2 FYNNEI. This CDR3 spans 13 amino acids. In DNA, the CDR3 is TGTGCCAGCATCCAGGCAGGGGGCTACGAGCAGTACTTC. Its protein product is CASIQAGGYEQYF.

The chain has TRBV19 and TRBJ2-6; 7 bases line up with TRBD2. The CDR3 sequence is 16 residues long. Losses at the gene ends were 7 bases for V and 2 bases for J; bases not matched to a gene: 8. CDR1 LNHDA and CDR2 SQIVND come from the germline V gene (reference sequence). CDR3 DNA sequence: TGTGCCAGTAAGCGGGGAGGGACTCCTGGGGCCAACGTCCTGACTTTC. Its translation is CASKRGGTPGANVLTF.

The chain recombines TRBV5-6 with TRBJ2-1; 7 positions agree with TRBD1. Germline V gives CDR1 SGHDT, CDR2 YYEEEE. V lost 3 bases to trimming and J lost 0 bases; unmatched junction nucleotides: 3. The CDR3 spans 15 residues. The CDR3 is CASSSDRSSYNEQFF. The CDR3 bases are TGTGCCAGCAGCTCGGACAGGAGCTCCTACAATGAGCAGTTCTTC.